The 12 T cell receptor beta chains below were found in one sample sequenced in a study of OX40 agonist ivuxolimab in advanced cancers. Generated by immunoSEQ multiplex PCR, the TCRdb table keeps only in-frame clones and is missing some. The profile shows about 41,000 clones, less than 85% of them singletons. The sequenced sample was CD4+ or CD8+ T cells sorted from blood, obtained in a trial of the OX40 agonist ivuxolimab. The receptors shown here come from an adult with an advanced solid tumor such as melanoma, head and neck, liver or kidney cancer.

J is TRBJ2-3 and V is TRBV7-6; TRBD2 agrees at 7 bases. The CDR3 is 12 residues long. With 5 bases clipped from V and 9 bases from J, the junction kept 5 bases outside the gene matches. From germline, CDR1 is SGHVS and CDR2 FNYEAQ. The CDR3 nucleotides are TGTGCCAGCAGCCAGAGGCGGGGGACGCAGTATTTT. It translates to CASSQRRGTQYF.

The chain has TRBV27 and TRBJ2-7, with D tentatively TRBD2 (6 bases). V lost 5 bases and J lost 3, with 17 bases in between. There are 15 residues in the CDR3. From germline, CDR1 is MNHEY and CDR2 SMNVEV (reference sequence). The CDR3 nucleotides read TGTGCCAGCAGTCTACAGATGGTGGGGGGCTACGAGCAGTACTTC. The encoded protein is CASSLQMVGGYEQYF.

The V call is TRBV18, the J call TRBJ2-5; the D gene is possibly TRBD2 (6 bases). This CDR3 spans 14 amino acids. CDR1 and CDR2 (germline): KGHSH, LQKENI. Trimming removed 6 bases from V and 5 bases from J, with 16 bases in between. CDR3: CASSPNAGGETQYF. In DNA form, the CDR3 reads TGTGCCAGCTCTCCTAATGCCGGGGGTGAGACCCAGTACTTC.

The V call is TRBV6-1, the J call TRBJ2-7; no clear D gene. This CDR3 is 11 amino acids long. With 3 bases removed from V and 5 bases from J, the gap between germline ends came to 5 bases. Germline-derived CDR1 and CDR2 are MNHNS and SASEGT. The CDR3: CASSDFHEQYF. The CDR3 DNA reads TGTGCCAGCAGTGATTTCCACGAGCAGTACTTC.

V is TRBV5-4 and J is TRBJ2-1; 9 positions agree with TRBD2. Germline CDR1 SGHNT, CDR2 YYREEE (reference sequence). The CDR3 spans 16 residues. V dropped 4 bases and J dropped 4; count of bases not matched to a gene: 9. DNA of the CDR3: TGTGCCAGCAGCCTAAAACTAGCGGGTGCGTACAATGAGCAGTTCTTC. Translated, it gives CASSLKLAGAYNEQFF.

Written as DNA, the CDR3 is TGTGCCAGCAGTTCCGGACAGGCGAGGGGGTTCTTT. Protein sequence: CASSSGQARGFF. The chain recombines TRBV28 with TRBJ1-1, with 7 bases lining up with TRBD1. Germline values: CDR1 MDHEN, CDR2 SYDVKM. There are 12 residues in the CDR3. With 4 bases clipped from V and 14 bases from J, the junction kept 10 bases outside the gene matches.

This chain links TRBV6-6 with TRBJ1-5; no clear D. This CDR3 comprises 12 residues. Trimming took off 7 bases at V and 0 bases at J, with 4 bases between the two ends. Germline V gives CDR1 MNHNY, CDR2 SVGAGI (reference sequence). The CDR3 DNA reads as TGTGCCAGCACTCGTAGCAATCAGCCCCAGCATTTT. Its protein product is CASTRSNQPQHF.

This clone was counted between two and nine times. The chain carries TRBV7-3 and TRBJ1-1; 7 bases line up with TRBD1. The V segment lost 5 bases and the J segment 0 bases; nucleotides outside the gene matches: 3. Germline values: CDR1 SGHTA, CDR2 FQGTGA. This CDR3 is built from 14 residues. CDR3 nucleotide sequence: TGTGCCAGCAGCATCGGGACAGTGAACACTGAAGCTTTCTTT. This gives the protein CASSIGTVNTEAFF.

This chain's CDR3 is CASSQGGQGASKPQHF. Here the CDR3 DNA reads TGTGCCAGCAGCCAAGGGGGACAGGGGGCAAGTAAGCCCCAGCATTTT. The chain employs TRBV4-2 and TRBJ1-5; 12 bases agree with TRBD1. Per germline, CDR1 LGHNA and CDR2 YNFKEQ. Germline trimming cut 1 base from V and 8 bases from J; bases unmatched to any gene: 6. The CDR3 totals 16 residues.

A few counts support this clone. The chain combines TRBV6-5 with TRBJ1-1; D gene ambiguous. The CDR3 extends over 14 amino acids. Between the trimmed V and J ends, which lost 1 base and 5 bases, there was a span of 11 bases. Germline CDR1 is MNHEY and CDR2 is SVGAGI. CDR3 in amino acids: CASSYFREGTEAFF. The CDR3 bases are TGTGCCAGCAGTTACTTCCGGGAAGGGACTGAAGCTTTCTTT.

The CDR3 reads CASSGPGLAGGGEQFF. Written as DNA, the CDR3 is TGTGCCAGCAGTGGGCCGGGACTAGCGGGCGGCGGGGAGCAGTTCTTC. The chain carries TRBV2 and TRBJ2-1, with 12 bases aligning to TRBD2. There are 16 residues in the CDR3. J gave up 10 bases and V 4 bases, and 11 bases lay outside the gene matches. Germline assignment: CDR1 SNHLY and CDR2 FYNNEI. The full variable domain, its missing parts supplied by reference TRBV2 and TRBJ2-1, is EPEVTQTPSHQVTQMGQEVILRCVPISNHLYFYWYRQILGQKVEFLVSFYNNEISEKSEIFDDQFSVERPDGSNFTLKIRSTKLEDSAMYFCASSGPGLAGGGEQFFGPGTRLTVL.

This clone was counted between two and nine times. The chain links TRBV2 to TRBJ1-1; tentatively, D is TRBD1 (5 bases). The CDR3 runs 13 residues. V lost 10 bases and J lost 3, with 15 bases in between. Germline V gives CDR1 SNHLY, CDR2 FYNNEI. In DNA form, the CDR3 reads TGTGCCACGGTCGGGGGAGCGGACACTGAAGCTTTCTTT. As protein: CATVGGADTEAFF. The full variable domain, completed using reference TRBV2 and TRBJ1-1, is EPEVTQTPSHQVTQMGQEVILRCVPISNHLYFYWYRQILGQKVEFLVSFYNNEISEKSEIFDDQFSVERPDGSNFTLKIRSTKLEDSAMYFCATVGGADTEAFFGQGTRLTVV.